This TCR beta chain was retrieved from a study of Ad26.COV2.S vaccination and SARS-CoV-2 variants. Overall study findings and caveats: Using TCR breadth and depth analyses may have led to underestimated total T cell responses.

Trimming cost V 3 bases and J 6 bases, with 12 bases left between them. CDR3 length equals 14 residues. Looked up from germline, CDR1 is SGHKS and CDR2 is YYEKEE (reference sequence). Clones were sequenced by immunoSEQ multiplex PCR, and TCRdb holds only the in-frame ones, with some missing. This sample has 180,000 or so clones, with around nine tenths found just once. With respect to this clone: Its antigen remains unknown.

This material consisted of peripheral blood, taken after recovery from COVID-19. J is TRBJ2-2 and V is TRBV5-5; perhaps TRBD2 as D (7 bases). This sequence was found in a human donor who had recovered from COVID-19. The CDR3 loop reads CASSWAGAAGELFF. The CDR3 DNA reads TGTGCCAGCAGCTGGGCGGGGGCAGCCGGGGAGCTGTTTTTT.